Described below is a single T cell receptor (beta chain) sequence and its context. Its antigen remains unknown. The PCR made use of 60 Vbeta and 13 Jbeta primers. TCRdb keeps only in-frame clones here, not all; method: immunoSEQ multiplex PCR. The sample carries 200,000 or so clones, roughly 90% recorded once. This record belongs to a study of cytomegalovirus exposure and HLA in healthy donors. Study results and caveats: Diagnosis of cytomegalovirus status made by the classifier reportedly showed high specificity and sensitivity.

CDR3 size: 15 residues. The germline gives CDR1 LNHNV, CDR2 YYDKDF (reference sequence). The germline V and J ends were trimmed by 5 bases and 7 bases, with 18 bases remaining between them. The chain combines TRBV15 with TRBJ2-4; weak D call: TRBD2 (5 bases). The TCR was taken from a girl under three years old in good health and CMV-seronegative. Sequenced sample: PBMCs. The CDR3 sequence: CATSHLDNPGNIQYF. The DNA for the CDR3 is TGTGCCACCAGCCACCTCGATAACCCGGGGAACATTCAGTACTTC.